This T cell receptor (beta chain) was sequenced in a study of blood T cell repertoires in COVID-19. Study-level background: The origin of the acute and convalescent COVID-19 samples was the United States, Italy and Spain.

The CDR3 is made up of 14 amino acids. Trimming removed 6 bases from V and 4 bases from J; junction bases left unmatched: 4. The germline V gene has CDR1 MNHEY and CDR2 SVGAGI. Living in roughly 23 US areas, the participants were between 18 and 89 years of age. Using immunoSEQ multiplex PCR, the repertoire was profiled, and TCRdb retains in-frame clones only, with some absent. The sample yields 300,000 to 400,000 clones, 85% seen once. The sequenced material came from PBMCs or T cells enriched from blood (not recorded which). J is TRBJ1-4 and V is TRBV6-5; TRBD1 agrees at 8 bases. The clonotype originates from a woman in her twenties or thirties who had been exposed to COVID-19. This chain's CDR3 is CASRTGASNEKLFF. CDR3 sequence (DNA): TGTGCCAGCAGGACAGGGGCGAGTAATGAAAAACTGTTTTTT.